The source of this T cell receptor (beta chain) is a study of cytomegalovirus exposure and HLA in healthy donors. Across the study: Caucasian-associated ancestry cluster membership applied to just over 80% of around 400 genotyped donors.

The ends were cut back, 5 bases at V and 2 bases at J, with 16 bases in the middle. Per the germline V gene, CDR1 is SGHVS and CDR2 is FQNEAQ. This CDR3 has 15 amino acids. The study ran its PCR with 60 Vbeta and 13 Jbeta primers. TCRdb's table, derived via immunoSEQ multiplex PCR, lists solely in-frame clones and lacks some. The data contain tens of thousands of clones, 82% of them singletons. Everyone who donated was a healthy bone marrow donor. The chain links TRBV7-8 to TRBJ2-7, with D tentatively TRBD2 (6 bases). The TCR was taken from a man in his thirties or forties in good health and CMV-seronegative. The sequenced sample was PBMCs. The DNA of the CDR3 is TGTGCCAGCAGCGTAACCGGGACGGGGGCCTACGAGCAGTACTTC. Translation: CASSVTGTGAYEQYF.